What follows describes a single TCR beta chain. No antigen is known for it. This sample was taken from a study of shared clonotypes between healthy human individuals. Germline V gene sequence: CDR1 SGHNT, CDR2 YYREEE (reference sequence). The junction had 8 bases not matched to a gene; V was cut back by 4 bases and J by 3 bases. CDR3 length: 15 amino acids. The study, taken as a whole, reports: About 4.5% of naive CD4 clonotypes were common to four donors. As a rule, naive subsets had a larger estimated richness than memory subsets.

Sequenced by immunoSEQ multiplex PCR; TCRdb stores in-frame clones only, minus some. The sample has 740,000 or so clones, about three quarters seen once; the top ten hold around 2%. Every contributor of samples was a Caucasian grown-up residing in Nashville, Tennessee. This clonotype originated in a woman aged 25 to 39 in good health. The specimen was memory CD4+ T cells sorted from blood. Subset specified: CD45RA-negative fraction. This sequence joins TRBV5-4 and TRBJ2-5; TRBD1 aligns across 8 bases. The CDR3 DNA reads TGTGCCAGCAGCCGGAGACAGGGGAATAAAGAGACCCAGTACTTC. It translates to CASSRRQGNKETQYF.